These 27 T cell receptor beta chains came from one sample sequenced in a study of Ad26.COV2.S vaccination and SARS-CoV-2 variants (dated by TCRdb to about 2021). The library was produced with the immunoSEQ multiplex PCR assay. In its TCRdb copy, this immuneACCESS table keeps in-frame sequences only and misses some clones. Where compared with another copy, unresolved V genes explain less than half of these, and the others have no known cause. This sample lists 150,000 to 200,000 clones; approximately 88% were detected once. The ten biggest clones cover 5.9% of the sample. Read against the paper, the sample's time point label means: individuals recovered from natural SARS-CoV-2 infection. The sample consisted of peripheral blood, taken after recovery from COVID-19. Every receptor here comes from a human donor who had recovered from COVID-19.

The J gene is TRBJ2-3, the V gene TRBV19, with TRBD2 identical over 9 bases. The length of the CDR3 is 15 residues. Looked up from germline, CDR1 is LNHDA and CDR2 is SQIVND (reference sequence). The ends lost 4 bases at V and 3 bases at J; junction bases unmatched: 5. CDR3 amino acids: CASSTWTSETDTQYF. The DNA of the CDR3 is TGTGCCAGTAGTACATGGACTAGCGAAACAGATACGCAGTATTTT.

In its sample, this clone was seen once. The gene calls are TRBV28 and TRBJ1-1; TRBD1 is a possible D gene (6 bases). The CDR3 runs to 13 residues. Per the germline V gene, CDR1 is MDHEN and CDR2 is SYDVKM. Between the trimmed V and J ends, which lost 6 bases and 6 bases, there was a span of 14 bases. The CDR3, as DNA: TGTGCCAGCAGGAGTCAGGGGCGCTCTGAAGCTTTCTTT. Translating gives CASRSQGRSEAFF. Based on the CDR3 plus reference TRBV28 and TRBJ1-1, the full variable domain is DVKVTQSSRYLVKRTGEKVFLECVQDMDHENMFWYRQDPGLGLRLIYFSYDVKMKEKGDIPEGYSVSREKKERFSLILESASTNQTSMYLCASRSQGRSEAFFGQGTRLTVV.

This clone was recorded once. The V call is TRBV28, the J call TRBJ1-2; D not certain. The CDR3 contains 12 residues. V dropped 5 bases and J dropped 0 bases, with 4 bases sitting between them. Germline CDR1 MDHEN, CDR2 SYDVKM. The CDR3 sequence: CASSITNYGYTF. CDR3 nucleotides: TGTGCCAGCAGTATAACTAACTATGGCTACACCTTC.

The chain links TRBV12-3 or TRBV12-4 to TRBJ1-1; no firm D call. The CDR3 spans 12 residues. V lost 3 bases and J lost 1, with 3 bases in between. Here the CDR3 DNA reads TGTGCCAGCAGTTTTTGGAACACTGAAGCTTTCTTT. It encodes CASSFWNTEAFF.

The chain joins TRBV2 to TRBJ1-5; no reliable D call. CDR3 size: 14 residues. In germline, CDR1 is SNHLY, CDR2 FYNNEI. With 6 bases removed from V and 7 bases from J, the gap between germline ends came to 16 bases. The CDR3 DNA sequence: TGTGCCAGCAGGGCGACCGGCGGTGACCAGCCCCAGCATTTT. The encoded protein is CASRATGGDQPQHF. The full variable domain, its missing parts supplied by reference TRBV2 and TRBJ1-5, is EPEVTQTPSHQVTQMGQEVILRCVPISNHLYFYWYRQILGQKVEFLVSFYNNEISEKSEIFDDQFSVERPDGSNFTLKIRSTKLEDSAMYFCASRATGGDQPQHFGDGTRLSIL.

The V gene is TRBV28, the J gene TRBJ1-3; 7 nucleotides match TRBD1. V lost 6 bases, J lost 0 bases, and 11 bases stayed unmatched. Germline CDR1 and CDR2: MDHEN and SYDVKM. CDR3 size: 17 residues. As DNA, the CDR3 is TGTGCCAGCAGCGAACCTTGGACAGGATACTCTGGAAACACCATATATTTT. It codes for CASSEPWTGYSGNTIYF.

The chain employs TRBV4-2 and TRBJ1-6; D is unresolved. With 2 bases removed from V and 7 bases from J, the gap between germline ends came to 9 bases. The CDR3 totals 14 residues. The germline V gene encodes CDR1 LGHNA and CDR2 YNFKEQ. Written as DNA, the CDR3 is TGTGCCAGCAGCCAACGACAAGAGAATTCACCCCTCCACTTT. This sequence encodes CASSQRQENSPLHF.

The chain employs TRBV7-8 and TRBJ2-7, with 10 bases matching TRBD1. Germline CDR1 SGHVS, CDR2 FQNEAQ. V shed 3 bases and J 2 bases; nucleotides not matched to a gene: 4. This CDR3 contains 15 residues. CDR3 residues: CASSFGTGVTYEQYF. The DNA for the CDR3 is TGTGCCAGCAGCTTCGGGACAGGGGTCACCTACGAGCAGTACTTC.

The chain has TRBV7-2 and TRBJ2-3; D might be TRBD2 (6 bases). Per the germline V gene, CDR1 is SGHTA and CDR2 is FQGNSA. The CDR3 is made up of 16 amino acids. The germline V and J ends were trimmed by 3 bases and 3 bases, with 16 bases remaining between them. The CDR3 DNA is TGTGCCAGCAGCTTTCAGGGCGGGGATGGGACAGATACGCAGTATTTT. Translation: CASSFQGGDGTDTQYF.

The chain employs TRBV5-1 and TRBJ2-2; 10 bases line up with TRBD2. Germline values: CDR1 SGHRS, CDR2 YFSETQ. The CDR3 covers 17 residues. V was pared by 4 bases and J by 5 bases, with 11 bases of the junction left unmatched. As DNA, the CDR3 is TGCGCCAGCAGCCCCCCGGCTAGCGGGAGAAATACCGGGGAGCTGTTTTTT. Protein sequence: CASSPPASGRNTGELFF.

The chain combines TRBV21-1 with TRBJ1-1; TRBD1, the table's D call, lacks a check against the DNA. TRBV21-1 is marked as a pseudogene. The CDR3 is 19 amino acids. The CDR3 sequence: CASSKERTGGETTNTEAFF. The CDR3 nucleotides read TGTGCCAGCAGCAAAGAGCGGACAGGGGGCGAGACGACGAACACTGAAGCTTTCTTT.

The genes are TRBV5-1 and TRBJ2-5; TRBD2 aligns across 7 bases. The CDR3 has 13 residues. Germline CDR1 and CDR2: SGHRS and YFSETQ. Germline trimming cut 2 bases from V and 4 bases from J; bases unmatched to any gene: 2. The CDR3 spells CASSLWGGETQYF. The CDR3 DNA sequence: TGCGCCAGCAGCTTATGGGGGGGAGAGACCCAGTACTTC.

V usage is TRBV5-8 and J usage is TRBJ1-1, with 12 bases fitting TRBD1. Germline values: CDR1 SGHTS, CDR2 YDEGEE. The J segment lost 0 bases and the V segment lost 4 bases, leaving 10 bases of the junction unmatched. The length of the CDR3 is 18 residues. The CDR3 reads CASSLFGTGGNMNTEAFF. In DNA form, the CDR3 reads TGTGCCAGCAGCCTATTCGGGACAGGGGGCAACATGAACACTGAAGCTTTCTTT.

The CDR3 loop is CASSLVGGQYNEQFF. The CDR3 DNA sequence: TGTGCCAGCAGCTTAGTCGGGGGCCAGTACAATGAGCAGTTCTTC. V usage is TRBV7-2 and J usage is TRBJ2-1; possibly TRBD1 or TRBD2 for D (6 bases each). Germline CDR1 and CDR2: SGHTA and FQGNSA. Deletions cut 1 base from V and 4 bases from J, with 11 bases between. CDR3 length: 15 residues.

A word on this clone: Distinct nucleotide sequences in the sample also encode this CDR3. The V and J genes are TRBV5-1 and TRBJ1-4; 9 positions match TRBD1. V was clipped by 2 bases and J by 5 bases; unmatched bases: 1. This CDR3 comprises 14 residues. Germline CDR1 and CDR2: SGHRS and YFSETQ. In DNA, the CDR3 is TGCGCCAGCAGCTTAGGACAGGGGAATGAAAAACTGTTTTTT. Its translation: CASSLGQGNEKLFF.

The rearrangement joins TRBV9 to TRBJ1-4, with D possibly TRBD1 on 6 matching bases. CDR3 length: 15 residues. In germline, CDR1 is SGDLS, CDR2 YYNGEE. The V end lost 4 bases, the J end lost 7 bases, and 17 bases lay between the germline ends. The CDR3 is CASSRTLQGFEKLFF. The CDR3 bases are TGTGCCAGCAGCCGTACTTTGCAGGGGTTTGAAAAACTGTTTTTT.

The chain joins TRBV7-9 to TRBJ2-5, with D possibly being TRBD2 (6 bases). Germline CDR1 and CDR2: SEHNR and FQNEAQ (reference sequence). This CDR3 contains 14 residues. V was shortened by 1 base and J by 5 bases, with 11 bases between the two germline ends. CDR3 bases: TGTGCCAGCAGCTTAGTCGGGACTTTCGAGACCCAGTACTTC. Translating gives CASSLVGTFETQYF.

In this sample, this clone turned up once. This sequence joins TRBV15 and TRBJ1-2; D is possibly TRBD1 (5 bases). CDR1 is LNHNV, CDR2 YYDKDF, per germline (reference sequence). Trimming took 4 bases from V and 2 from J, leaving 14 bases between them. The CDR3 totals 15 residues. The CDR3 sequence: CATSTTGGMNYGYTF. CDR3 sequence (DNA): TGTGCCACCAGCACCACGGGGGGGATGAACTATGGCTACACCTTC.

The gene calls are TRBV7-9 and TRBJ2-2; 13 bases agree with TRBD2. Germline V gene lookup returns CDR1 SEHNR and CDR2 FQNEAQ (reference sequence). The CDR3 runs 18 residues. The J segment lost 0 bases and the V segment lost 3 bases, leaving 4 bases of the junction unmatched. CDR3 sequence reads: CASSFRGLAGSNTGELFF. For the CDR3, the DNA is TGTGCCAGCAGCTTTCGGGGACTAGCGGGGTCGAACACCGGGGAGCTGTTTTTT.

The genes are TRBV5-6 and TRBJ1-2; D ambiguous. CDR1 SGHDT and CDR2 YYEEEE come from the germline V gene. The ends were cut back, 3 bases at V and 2 bases at J, with 8 bases in the middle. The CDR3 extends over 13 amino acids. The CDR3 reads CASSSQSNYGYTF. In DNA form, the CDR3 reads TGTGCCAGCAGCTCTCAGTCGAACTATGGCTACACCTTC.

This rearrangement joins TRBV13 to TRBJ1-1; no reliable D call. The CDR3 spans 14 residues. The ends were cut back, 5 bases at V and 0 bases at J, with 10 bases in the middle. CDR1 PRHDT and CDR2 FYEKMQ come from the germline V gene (reference sequence). CDR3: CASSPWTVNTEAFF. For the CDR3, the DNA is TGTGCCAGCAGCCCCTGGACGGTGAACACTGAAGCTTTCTTT.

The chain is built from TRBV27 and TRBJ1-5; D uncertain. This CDR3 is 12 amino acids long. Germline assignment: CDR1 MNHEY and CDR2 SMNVEV (reference sequence). With 6 bases removed from V and 4 bases from J, the gap between germline ends came to 7 bases. The CDR3, as DNA: TGTGCCAGCAGGGAAGGGAATCAGCCCCAGCATTTT. Encoded protein: CASREGNQPQHF.

V is TRBV10-3 and J is TRBJ1-4; D remains unclear. The germline gives CDR1 ENHRY, CDR2 SYGVKD. CDR3 length: 12 residues. Trimming stripped 4 bases from V and 10 bases from J, with 10 bases between. CDR3 protein: CAISGTMGKLFF. CDR3 sequence (DNA): TGTGCCATCAGTGGAACAATGGGAAAACTGTTTTTT.

The rearrangement joins TRBV2 to TRBJ2-4; weak D call: TRBD1 (5 bases). Trimming cost V 6 bases and J 4 bases, with 10 bases left between them. Germline-derived CDR1 and CDR2 are SNHLY and FYNNEI. The CDR3 length is 13 residues. The CDR3 is CASSTGHKNIQYF. Written as DNA, the CDR3 is TGTGCCAGCAGCACAGGCCATAAAAACATTCAGTACTTC.

The chain carries TRBV29-1 and TRBJ2-6; D gene ambiguous. The CDR3 is made up of 14 amino acids. Germline loops: CDR1 SQVTM, CDR2 ANQGSEA. The V and J ends lost 1 base and 0 bases respectively, with 4 bases between them. CDR3 DNA: TGCAGCGTTGAAGGTCTCTCTGGGGCCAACGTCCTGACTTTC. This translates into CSVEGLSGANVLTF.

This clone is a singleton in its sample. The chain joins TRBV5-6 to TRBJ1-1, with 12 bases matching TRBD1. With V trimmed by 2 bases and J by 9 bases, 8 bases remained unmatched. The CDR3 has 15 residues. CDR1 SGHDT and CDR2 YYEEEE come from the germline V gene. In DNA form, the CDR3 reads TGTGCCAGCAGCTTACCGGGACAGGGGGCCGTAAAAGCTTTCTTT. Protein product: CASSLPGQGAVKAFF. The entire variable domain, with the rest obtained from reference TRBV5-6 and TRBJ1-1, is as follows: DAGVTQSPTHLIKTRGQQVTLRCSPKSGHDTVSWYQQALGQGPQFIFQYYEEEERQRGNFPDRFSGHQFPNYSSELNVNALLLGDSALYLCASSLPGQGAVKAFFGQGTRLTVV.

The V call is TRBV19, the J call TRBJ2-7, with 7 bases fitting TRBD1. The CDR3 spans 15 residues. V shed 7 bases and J 2 bases; nucleotides not matched to a gene: 11. CDR1 and CDR2 (germline): LNHDA, SQIVND (reference sequence). This CDR3 reads CASTLRGDSPYEQYF. As DNA, the CDR3 is TGTGCCAGTACTTTAAGAGGGGACAGTCCCTACGAGCAGTACTTC. Filled out from reference TRBV19 and TRBJ2-7, the complete variable domain reads DGGITQSPKYLFRKEGQNVTLSCEQNLNHDAMYWYRQDPGQGLRLIYYSQIVNDFQKGDIAEGYSVSREKKESFPLTVTSAQKNPTAFYLCASTLRGDSPYEQYFGPGTRLTVT.